This is a list of T cell receptor beta chains from one sample in a study of sequential checkpoint blockade in melanoma. Some clones are missing from TCRdb's copy, which holds only in-frame ones; the method was immunoSEQ multiplex PCR. The data contain about 20,000 clones, roughly four fifths of them singletons. Material: CD8+ T cells sorted from blood (inferred from file names), obtained from a patient given nivolumab and ipilimumab in sequence. These receptors all come from a human donor with melanoma. Each CDR3 is given with its conserved first and last residue. The order of the fields is CDR3 protein, CDR3 DNA, V gene, J gene, clone size, D gene. D genes are given only for firm matches. The size of a clone is reported for some rows only, either as once, few or many, or as a class for expanded clones.

CDR3: CASSQDLVGLGTEAFF
DNA: TGTGCCAGCAGCCAAGATCTTGTCGGGTTAGGCACTGAAGCTTTCTTT
V: TRBV4-2
J: TRBJ1-1
size: -
D: -

CDR3: CASSITGAYGYTF
DNA: TGTGCCAGCAGTATCACAGGGGCCTATGGCTACACCTTC
V: TRBV27
J: TRBJ1-2
size: -
D: TRBD1

CDR3: CASSLAGTNDSTDTQYF
DNA: TGTGCCAGCAGTTTGGCCGGGACAAACGATAGCACAGATACGCAGTATTTT
V: TRBV28
J: TRBJ2-3
size: -
D: -

CDR3: CASSRRGASEQYF
DNA: TGTGCCAGCAGCCGACGGGGGGCCTCCGAGCAGTACTTC
V: TRBV5-8
J: TRBJ2-7
size: -
D: -

CDR3: CATSILPGADEQFF
DNA: TGTGCCACCAGTATCCTCCCAGGGGCTGATGAGCAGTTCTTC
V: TRBV15
J: TRBJ2-1
size: -
D: -

CDR3: CASSPGASGGNETQYF
DNA: TGTGCCAGCAGCCCCGGGGCTAGCGGGGGGAATGAGACCCAGTACTTC
V: TRBV7-9
J: TRBJ2-5
size: -
D: TRBD2

CDR3: CASSGLTSGRLGEQYF
DNA: TGTGCCAGCAGTGGCTTGACTAGCGGGAGATTAGGGGAGCAGTACTTC
V: TRBV2
J: TRBJ2-7
size: -
D: TRBD2

CDR3: CASSLDGGYNSPLRF
DNA: TGTGCCAGCAGCTTAGACGGCGGCTATAATTCACCCCTCCGCTTT
V: TRBV5-6
J: TRBJ1-6
size: -
D: -

CDR3: CASSPTGSSYNEQFF
DNA: TGTGCCAGCTCACCGACAGGGTCATCCTACAATGAGCAGTTCTTC
V: TRBV18
J: TRBJ2-1
size: -
D: TRBD1

CDR3: CASRFGTGCFSGNTIYF
DNA: TGTGCAAGTCGCTTCGGGACAGGATGTTTCTCTGGAAACACCATATATTTT
V: TRBV12-2
J: TRBJ1-3
size: -
D: -

CDR3: CASSLTSRGANTDTQYF
DNA: TGTGCCAGCAGCTTAACATCGCGGGGGGCCAACACAGATACGCAGTATTTT
V: TRBV7-3
J: TRBJ2-3
size: -
D: TRBD2

CDR3: CASSASGPGLPQYF
DNA: TGTGCCAGTAGTGCCTCCGGACCGGGACTACCGCAGTACTTC
V: TRBV19
J: TRBJ2-7
size: -
D: TRBD2

CDR3: CASRGLGNTGELFF
DNA: TGTGCGAGCAGGGGTCTAGGAAACACCGGGGAGCTGTTTTTT
V: TRBV28
J: TRBJ2-2
size: -
D: -

CDR3: CASSGGTSPPTGELFF
DNA: TGTGCCAGCAGCGGAGGGACTAGCCCTCCCACCGGGGAGCTGTTTTTT
V: TRBV5-4
J: TRBJ2-2
size: -
D: TRBD2

CDR3: CASSRGHSYEQYF
DNA: TGTGCCAGCAGCCGCGGACACTCCTACGAGCAGTACTTC
V: TRBV7-9
J: TRBJ2-7
size: -
D: -

CDR3: CASSLVSGEGRTQYF
DNA: TGTGCCAGCAGCTTAGTGAGTGGGGAGGGGCGGACCCAGTACTTC
V: TRBV7-8
J: TRBJ2-5
size: -
D: TRBD2

CDR3: CSVEASTRDYSQETQYF
DNA: TGCAGCGTTGAAGCTTCGACCCGGGACTACTCCCAAGAGACCCAGTACTTC
V: TRBV29-1
J: TRBJ2-5
size: few
D: TRBD2

CDR3: CASSWTGDNSPLHF
DNA: TGCGCCAGCAGCTGGACAGGGGATAATTCACCCCTCCACTTT
V: TRBV4-3
J: TRBJ1-6
size: -
D: TRBD1

CDR3: CASSPGRTIEKLFF
DNA: TGTGCCAGCAGCCCGGGGAGGACGATTGAAAAACTGTTTTTT
V: TRBV6-1
J: TRBJ1-4
size: -
D: -

CDR3: CSTRTGIAEQYF
DNA: TGCAGCACCCGGACAGGGATCGCCGAGCAGTACTTC
V: TRBV29-1
J: TRBJ2-7
size: -
D: TRBD1

CDR3: CASSSGTVWTGELFF
DNA: TGTGCCAGCAGCTCCGGGACAGTCTGGACCGGGGAGCTGTTTTTT
V: TRBV7-8
J: TRBJ2-2
size: -
D: TRBD1

CDR3: CASRSDRWNTEAFF
DNA: TGTGCCAGCAGATCCGACAGGTGGAACACTGAAGCTTTCTTT
V: TRBV6-5
J: TRBJ1-1
size: few
D: -

CDR3: CASSPTPGTRGENEKLFF
DNA: TGTGCCAGCAGCCCAACCCCCGGGACAAGGGGAGAAAATGAAAAACTGTTTTTT
V: TRBV7-2
J: TRBJ1-4
size: -
D: -

CDR3: CASSLTGYGANVLTF
DNA: TGCGCCAGCAGCCTGACAGGTTATGGGGCCAACGTCCTGACTTTC
V: TRBV10-1
J: TRBJ2-6
size: -
D: -

CDR3: CASHSGGTYNEQFF
DNA: TGTGCCAGTCATAGCGGGGGGACATACAATGAGCAGTTCTTC
V: TRBV28
J: TRBJ2-1
size: -
D: TRBD2

CDR3: CASSWGTGLGYTF
DNA: TGTGCCAGCAGTTGGGGGACAGGGCTTGGCTACACCTTC
V: TRBV27
J: TRBJ1-2
size: -
D: TRBD1

CDR3: CASSLEGQGRLGTF
DNA: TGTGCCAGCAGCTTAGAGGGACAGGGAAGGCTGGGAACCTTC
V: TRBV7-9
J: TRBJ1-2
size: few
D: TRBD1

CDR3: CASSIARAAFGQPQHF
DNA: TGTGCCAGCAGCATAGCCAGGGCGGCGTTCGGGCAGCCCCAGCATTTT
V: TRBV28
J: TRBJ1-5
size: -
D: -

CDR3: CASSVSGTSYYNEQFF
DNA: TGTGCCAGCAGCGTTTCCGGGACTAGCTATTACAATGAGCAGTTCTTC
V: TRBV7-8
J: TRBJ2-1
size: -
D: TRBD2

CDR3: CASSELGAGGDNTGELFF
DNA: TGCGCCAGCAGTGAACTAGGGGCAGGGGGCGATAACACCGGGGAGCTGTTTTTT
V: TRBV4-3
J: TRBJ2-2
size: -
D: TRBD1

CDR3: CASSQYRQGLYEQYF
DNA: TGCGCCAGCAGCCAATACCGACAGGGTCTCTACGAGCAGTACTTC
V: TRBV4-3
J: TRBJ2-7
size: -
D: TRBD1

CDR3: CASSIFAGEEAFF
DNA: TGTGCCAGTAGTATCTTTGCCGGGGAGGAAGCTTTCTTT
V: TRBV19
J: TRBJ1-1
size: -
D: -

CDR3: CASSASTPRDRGHYGYTF
DNA: TGTGCCAGCAGCGCCTCCACGCCCCGGGACAGGGGGCACTATGGCTACACCTTC
V: TRBV9
J: TRBJ1-2
size: -
D: TRBD1

CDR3: CASSPWGKSYEQYF
DNA: TGTGCCAGCAGCCCGTGGGGCAAATCCTACGAGCAGTACTTC
V: TRBV28
J: TRBJ2-7
size: -
D: -

CDR3: CASSVSGQGAMNTEAFF
DNA: TGTGCCAGCAGCGTATCCGGGCAGGGGGCTATGAACACTGAAGCTTTCTTT
V: TRBV9
J: TRBJ1-1
size: -
D: TRBD1

CDR3: CASSPRQGMNTEAFF
DNA: TGCGCCAGCAGCCCGCGACAGGGGATGAACACTGAAGCTTTCTTT
V: TRBV4-3
J: TRBJ1-1
size: -
D: TRBD1

CDR3: CASSLGAPGSLAKNIQYF
DNA: TGTGCCAGCAGTTTGGGCGCCCCTGGTTCATTAGCCAAAAACATTCAGTACTTC
V: TRBV27
J: TRBJ2-4
size: -
D: -

CDR3: CASIPPSGYEQYF
DNA: TGTGCCAGCATCCCTCCCTCAGGCTACGAGCAGTACTTC
V: TRBV28
J: TRBJ2-7
size: -
D: -

CDR3: CASSPSTGNYGYTF
DNA: TGTGCCAGCAGCCCTAGTACAGGGAACTATGGCTACACCTTC
V: TRBV7-9
J: TRBJ1-2
size: -
D: -

CDR3: CASSGTDSAGNTIYF
DNA: TGTGCCAGTAGTGGGACAGACTCAGCTGGAAACACCATATATTTT
V: TRBV19
J: TRBJ1-3
size: -
D: TRBD1

CDR3: CASSRGTSGGPYEQYF
DNA: TGTGCCAGCAGCAGAGGGACTAGCGGGGGACCCTACGAGCAGTACTTC
V: TRBV5-5
J: TRBJ2-7
size: few
D: TRBD2

CDR3: CASSPPWQGQPQHF
DNA: TGTGCCAGCAGTCCCCCCTGGCAGGGCCAGCCCCAGCATTTT
V: TRBV6-4
J: TRBJ1-5
size: few
D: -

CDR3: CASSQQGDYEQYF
DNA: TGTGCCAGCAGCCAACAGGGGGACTACGAGCAGTACTTC
V: TRBV11-2
J: TRBJ2-7
size: -
D: TRBD1

CDR3: CASSLRGPGYEQYF
DNA: TGTGCCAGCAGTTTGCGGGGGCCAGGTTACGAGCAGTACTTC
V: TRBV6-5
J: TRBJ2-7
size: -
D: -

CDR3: CASMWASTDTQYF
DNA: TGTGCCAGCATGTGGGCTAGCACAGATACGCAGTATTTT
V: TRBV7-8
J: TRBJ2-3
size: -
D: -

CDR3: CASRQWGATQETQYF
DNA: TGTGCCAGCAGACAGTGGGGAGCCACTCAAGAGACCCAGTACTTC
V: TRBV7-3
J: TRBJ2-5
size: -
D: -

CDR3: CASSPGQYNQPQHF
DNA: TGTGCCAGCTCACCAGGACAGTACAATCAGCCCCAGCATTTT
V: TRBV18
J: TRBJ1-5
size: -
D: -

CDR3: CASSTATGEVYEQYF
DNA: TGTGCCAGTAGTACGGCGACAGGGGAAGTATACGAGCAGTACTTC
V: TRBV19
J: TRBJ2-7
size: once
D: TRBD1

CDR3: CASSRPGSEQYF
DNA: TGTGCCAGCAGTCGCCCAGGGTCCGAGCAGTACTTC
V: TRBV27
J: TRBJ2-7
size: -
D: -

CDR3: CASRGTGRNEKLFF
DNA: TGTGCCAGCAGGGGGACAGGACGGAATGAAAAACTGTTTTTT
V: TRBV6-6
J: TRBJ1-4
size: -
D: TRBD1

CDR3: CASSLDRGPGNTIYF
DNA: TGTGCCAGCAGCTTGGACAGGGGGCCCGGAAACACCATATATTTT
V: TRBV5-8
J: TRBJ1-3
size: -
D: TRBD1

CDR3: CASSQGGQGVIEQFF
DNA: TGCGCCAGCAGCCAAGGGGGACAGGGAGTCATTGAGCAGTTCTTC
V: TRBV4-1
J: TRBJ2-1
size: -
D: TRBD1

CDR3: CASSLDHRDEAFF
DNA: TGTGCCAGCAGCTTAGATCACCGGGATGAAGCTTTCTTT
V: TRBV7-3
J: TRBJ1-1
size: -
D: -

CDR3: CASSHRGGKDEQYF
DNA: TGCGCCAGCAGCCATCGGGGGGGCAAGGACGAGCAGTACTTC
V: TRBV4-3
J: TRBJ2-7
size: -
D: TRBD2

CDR3: CAWSATGIGPEAFF
DNA: TGTGCCTGGAGTGCGACAGGGATTGGTCCTGAAGCTTTCTTT
V: TRBV30
J: TRBJ1-1
size: -
D: TRBD1

CDR3: CARSLRGETQYF
DNA: TGTGCCAGAAGCTTAAGGGGTGAGACCCAGTACTTC
V: TRBV5-3
J: TRBJ2-5
size: -
D: -